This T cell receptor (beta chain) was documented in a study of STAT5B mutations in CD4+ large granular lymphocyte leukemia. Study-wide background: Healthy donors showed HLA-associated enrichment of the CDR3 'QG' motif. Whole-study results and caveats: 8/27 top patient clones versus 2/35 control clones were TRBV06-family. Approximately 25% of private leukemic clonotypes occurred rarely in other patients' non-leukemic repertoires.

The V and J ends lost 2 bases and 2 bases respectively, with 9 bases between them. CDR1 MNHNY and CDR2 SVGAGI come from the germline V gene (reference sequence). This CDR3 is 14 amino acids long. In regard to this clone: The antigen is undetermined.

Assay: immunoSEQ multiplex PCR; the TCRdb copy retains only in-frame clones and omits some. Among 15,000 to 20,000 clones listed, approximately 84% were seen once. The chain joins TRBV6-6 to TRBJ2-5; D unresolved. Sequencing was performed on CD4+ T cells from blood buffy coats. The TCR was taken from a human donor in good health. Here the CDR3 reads CASSYRGLQETQYF. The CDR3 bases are TGTGCCAGCAGTTACCGCGGTCTTCAAGAGACCCAGTACTTC.